This T cell receptor (beta chain) is from a study of OX40 agonist ivuxolimab in advanced cancers. Study context: Intravenous ivuxolimab was administered to patients every 2 weeks at 0.01 to 10 mg/kg. The study's findings and limits: Antigen specificity was not determined for the expanded peripheral T cells. More expanded clones were seen, on average, in CD8+ T cells than in CD4+.

The protocol was immunoSEQ multiplex PCR, while the TCRdb copy is restricted to in-frame clones and leaves out a portion. This sample has about 86,000 clones, with around nine tenths found just once. Comments on this clone: Its antigen is not identified.

The receptor comes from an adult with an advanced solid tumor such as melanoma, head and neck, liver or kidney cancer. The material sequenced was CD4+ or CD8+ T cells sorted from blood, taken in a trial of the OX40 agonist ivuxolimab.

The CDR3 nucleotides are TGTGCCAGCAGGGGGAGCAATGAGCAGTTCTTC. This sequence encodes CASRGSNEQFF. The chain uses TRBV6-5 and TRBJ2-1; D possibly corresponds to TRBD2 (5 bases). V dropped 6 bases and J dropped 6 bases, with 6 bases sitting between them. Germline CDR1 is MNHEY and CDR2 is SVGAGI. This CDR3 has 11 amino acids.